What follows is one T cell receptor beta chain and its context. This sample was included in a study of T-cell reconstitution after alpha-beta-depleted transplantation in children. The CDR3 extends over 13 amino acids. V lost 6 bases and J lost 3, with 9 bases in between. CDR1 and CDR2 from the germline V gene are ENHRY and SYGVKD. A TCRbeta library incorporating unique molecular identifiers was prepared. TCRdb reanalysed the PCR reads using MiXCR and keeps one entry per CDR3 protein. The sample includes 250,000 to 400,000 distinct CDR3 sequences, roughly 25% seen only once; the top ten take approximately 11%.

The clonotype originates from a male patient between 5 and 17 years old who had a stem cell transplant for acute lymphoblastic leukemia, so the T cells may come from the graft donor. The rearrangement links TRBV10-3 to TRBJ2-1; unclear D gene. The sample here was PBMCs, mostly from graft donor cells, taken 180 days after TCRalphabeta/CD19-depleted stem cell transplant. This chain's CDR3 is CAIRFDHYNEQFF. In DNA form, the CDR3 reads TGTGCCATCAGATTTGACCACTACAATGAGCAGTTCTTC.